This TCR beta chain appears in the sequencing data of a study of blood T cell repertoires in COVID-19. Study in general: The analysed material was cDNA or gDNA that came from T cells, B-cell-depleted T cells, or PBMCs.

This clone was counted between two and nine times. V dropped 1 base and J dropped 5; count of bases not matched to a gene: 6. Germline CDR1 is SGHAT and CDR2 is FQNNGV. The CDR3 has 15 amino acids. Source study methods: Amplification with reference gene primers provided the estimates of nucleated cell counts. TCRdb's table, derived via immunoSEQ multiplex PCR, lists solely in-frame clones and lacks some. V, J and clone size derive from that table, while D and trimming were established from the DNA sequence. The sample shows hundreds of thousands of clones, roughly 85% of them seen only once. This sequence was found in a woman in her 70s with active or convalescent COVID-19. Sequencing was carried out using peripheral blood. The genes are TRBV11-2 and TRBJ2-5, with 8 nucleotides matching TRBD1. This CDR3 is CASSLVTNRGETQYF. The CDR3 DNA is TGTGCCAGCAGCTTAGTGACCAACAGGGGGGAGACCCAGTACTTC.